This entry concerns a single T cell receptor (beta chain). Its antigen is not known. The sample comes from a study of CXCR3-negative and CXCR3-positive naive CD8 T cells. The libraries of TRB cDNA were prepared using 5' RACE with UMI labels. With the 5' RACE reads reprocessed, TCRdb shows one record per CDR3 protein and no DNA. Reported are under 85,000 distinct CDR3 sequences; the ten largest clones contain 0.55% to 0.75%. Identification of naive CD8+ T cells rested on CD45RO-CCR7+CD27+CD95- status. Whole-study findings and limits: Both naive subsets carried similar amounts of surface CD5, so TCR strength was inferred from TRB CDR3 properties. CXCR3-expressing naive cells carried TRB CDR3s more hydrophobic than those of CXCR3-negative naive cells.

The germline V gene encodes CDR1 MNHNY and CDR2 SVGAGI (reference sequence). CDR3 length: 14 amino acids. The sample comprised naive CXCR3+ CD8+ T cells from blood. The subset denotes: CD45RO-CCR7+CD27+CD95- naive CD8+ T cells expressing CXCR3 (TNR3+). The TCR originated in a human donor in good health. Some clones in this sample may be carry-over from other donors' samples. The chain combines TRBV6-6 with TRBJ2-7; the TRBD1 assignment by TCRdb is unverifiable without DNA. CDR3 in amino acids: CASSGWGSSYEQYF.